This TCR beta chain derives from a study of blood T cell repertoires in COVID-19. For the study at large: The origin of the acute and convalescent COVID-19 samples was the United States, Italy and Spain. Sample material is recorded as cDNA or gDNA derived from T cells, B-cell-depleted T cells, or PBMCs.

Methods used by the authors: Amplifying reference gene primers gave estimates of nucleated cell counts. Sequencing was performed with immunoSEQ multiplex PCR; in TCRdb, only in-frame clones are kept and a portion is missing. For V, J and clone size, that table is used; D and trimming come from the DNA. The sample lists 150,000 or so clones; approximately 85% were seen once. This clone was recorded only once. The junction differs from germline at one of its ends, possibly a read error. CDR3 size: 14 residues. CDR1 is LNHDA, CDR2 SQIVND, per germline (reference sequence). The clonotype was recovered from a man aged 60-69 years with COVID-19, enrolled during active disease. The chain couples TRBV19 to TRBJ2-3; possible D gene TRBD1, 5 bases. The sequencing input was peripheral blood. The CDR3, as DNA: TGTGCCAGTAGAACCGGCCAGGGCACGGATACGCAGTATTTT. It is translated as CASRTGQGTDTQYF.